These T cell receptor beta chains were read from a single sample in a study of naive and memory T cell subsets. From the UMI-ligation and nested PCR reads, TCRdb called clonotypes with MiXCR, one entry per CDR3 protein. The data contain roughly 150,000 distinct CDR3 sequences, more than 15% of them singletons. The specimen was naive CD8+ T cells from blood. These receptors all stem from a human donor in good health. Each CDR3 is given with its conserved first and last residue. A D gene is named only where the DNA matches it firmly. Only some rows state a clone size, as once, few, many or a class for expanded clones.

abundance,j_gene,d_gene,v_gene,CDR3aa,CDR3nt
few,TRBJ2-7,-,TRBV27,CASSYQGGSDEQYF,TGTGCCAGCAGTTACCAGGGGGGTTCTGACGAGCAGTACTTC
-,TRBJ2-1,-,TRBV29-1,CSVEDGRGWDEQFF,TGCAGCGTTGAGGACGGCAGGGGCTGGGATGAGCAGTTCTTC
few,TRBJ1-2,TRBD1,TRBV4-1,CASSQETGHYGYTF,TGCGCCAGCAGCCAAGAGACAGGGCACTATGGCTACACCTTC
-,TRBJ2-5,TRBD1,TRBV19,CASSNPGQVQETQYF,TGTGCCAGTAGTAACCCGGGACAGGTCCAAGAGACCCAGTACTTC
-,TRBJ1-1,-,TRBV28,CASRLPLGTVNTEAFF,TGTGCCAGCAGACTCCCACTAGGGACGGTGAACACTGAAGCTTTCTTT
few,TRBJ2-1,-,TRBV7-9,CASRIGSYNEQFF,TGTGCCAGTCGCATTGGCTCCTACAATGAGCAGTTCTTC
-,TRBJ2-2,TRBD2,TRBV30,CAWREGLADTGELFF,TGTGCCTGGAGAGAGGGACTAGCAGACACCGGGGAGCTGTTTTTT
-,TRBJ1-3,TRBD1,TRBV3-1,CASSQDSGTGWNTIYF,TGTGCCAGCAGCCAAGACTCCGGGACAGGGTGGAACACCATATATTTT
few,TRBJ1-5,-,TRBV29-1,CSVSTGGNQPQHF,TGCAGCGTTAGCACCGGGGGCAATCAGCCCCAGCATTTT
-,TRBJ2-3,TRBD2,TRBV7-3,CASSSSAGSDTQYF,TGTGCCAGCAGCTCCTCAGCGGGGTCAGATACGCAGTATTTT
-,TRBJ2-5,-,TRBV12-3/TRBV12-4,CASNVVGGRETQYF,TGTGCCAGCAACGTTGTCGGGGGGCGAGAGACCCAGTACTTC
few,TRBJ2-3,TRBD1,TRBV9,CASSVPGTGGPDTQYF,TGTGCCAGCAGCGTACCCGGGACAGGGGGGCCAGATACGCAGTATTTT
few,TRBJ1-1,-,TRBV7-6,CASSPAVGLNTEAFF,TGTGCCAGCAGCCCTGCGGTGGGTTTGAACACTGAAGCTTTCTTT
many,TRBJ1-1,-,TRBV27,CASSLSPNTEAFF,TGTGCCAGCAGTTTATCCCCGAACACTGAAGCTTTCTTT
-,TRBJ2-3,-,TRBV20-1,CSARDFWGHTDTQYF,TGCAGTGCTAGAGATTTTTGGGGACACACAGATACGCAGTATTTT
once,TRBJ1-5,TRBD1,TRBV12-3/TRBV12-4,CASSTGGSYSNQPQHF,TGTGCCAGCAGTACAGGGGGGTCCTATAGCAATCAGCCCCAGCATTTT
few,TRBJ2-5,-,TRBV7-7,CASSLGNSQETQYF,TGTGCCAGCAGCTTAGGAAACAGCCAAGAGACCCAGTACTTC
few,TRBJ1-5,-,TRBV28,CASSSDGNNQPQHF,TGTGCCAGCAGCTCGGACGGGAACAATCAGCCCCAGCATTTT
-,TRBJ2-7,-,TRBV2,CASTESDRNSYEQYF,TGTGCCAGCACAGAAAGTGACCGAAATTCCTACGAGCAGTACTTC
-,TRBJ2-5,-,TRBV12-3/TRBV12-4,CASSRMEGWETQYF,TGTGCCAGCAGCCGTATGGAGGGGTGGGAGACCCAGTACTTC
-,TRBJ2-5,-,TRBV28,CASRLKGGQETQYF,TGTGCCAGCAGGTTAAAGGGGGGACAAGAGACCCAGTACTTC
few,TRBJ2-1,TRBD2,TRBV3-1,CASSHKRERSGNEQFF,TGTGCCAGCAGCCACAAGCGGGAGAGATCTGGGAATGAGCAGTTCTTC
few,TRBJ2-1,-,TRBV6-5,CASSSLGGWSSYNEQFF,TGTGCCAGCAGTTCCTTGGGGGGATGGAGCTCCTACAATGAGCAGTTCTTC
-,TRBJ2-5,-,TRBV6-6,CASRESVGETQYF,TGTGCCAGCAGGGAATCCGTCGGGGAGACCCAGTACTTC
-,TRBJ2-1,TRBD2,TRBV2,CASSEGVRGGSYNEQFF,TGTGCCAGCAGTGAAGGGGTTCGGGGGGGCTCCTACAATGAGCAGTTCTTC
few,TRBJ2-2,-,TRBV7-2,CASSPTGPGELFF,TGTGCCAGCAGCCCTACAGGGCCCGGGGAGCTGTTTTTT
many,TRBJ1-5,-,TRBV27,CASSLQGPHQPQHF,TGTGCCAGCAGTTTACAGGGGCCTCATCAGCCCCAGCATTTT
-,TRBJ2-1,TRBD2,TRBV29-1,CSNLAGNYNEQFF,TGCAGCAATCTAGCGGGAAACTACAATGAGCAGTTCTTC
-,TRBJ2-5,TRBD2,TRBV28,CASSLAGGIGTQYF,TGTGCCAGCAGTTTAGCGGGAGGTATAGGGACCCAGTACTTC
few,TRBJ2-1,-,TRBV28,CASSFRFGDEQFF,TGTGCCAGCAGCTTTAGGTTCGGGGATGAGCAGTTCTTC
few,TRBJ2-3,-,TRBV28,CASSLDSTDTQYF,TGTGCCAGCAGTCTGGACAGCACAGATACGCAGTATTTT
-,TRBJ1-5,-,TRBV27,CATCLTARGDMPQHF,TGTGCCACCTGCCTAACCGCGAGGGGTGATATGCCCCAGCATTTT
many,TRBJ1-1,TRBD1,TRBV5-1,CASSPWTGNTEAFF,TGCGCCAGCAGCCCCTGGACAGGGAACACTGAAGCTTTCTTT
few,TRBJ2-2,-,TRBV12-3/TRBV12-4,CASSGIAGELFF,TGTGCCAGCAGTGGTATCGCCGGGGAGCTGTTTTTT
-,TRBJ2-7,TRBD1,TRBV20-1,CSAREWDRGSYEQYF,TGCAGTGCTAGAGAGTGGGACAGGGGCTCCTACGAGCAGTACTTC
-,TRBJ2-5,-,TRBV5-6,CASSLLVETQYF,TGTGCCAGCAGCTTACTCGTAGAGACCCAGTACTTC
-,TRBJ1-5,-,TRBV7-6,CASSRGDQPQHF,TGTGCCAGCAGCCGAGGGGATCAGCCCCAGCATTTT
few,TRBJ1-2,-,TRBV2,CATVAGPSGYGYTF,TGTGCCACCGTCGCTGGACCGTCCGGCTATGGCTACACCTTC
-,TRBJ1-1,TRBD1,TRBV4-1,CASSQGEGQYTEAFF,TGCGCCAGCAGCCAAGGCGAGGGACAGTACACTGAAGCTTTCTTT
few,TRBJ2-1,-,TRBV3-1,CASSHDLGNEQFF,TGTGCCAGCAGCCACGACTTGGGCAATGAGCAGTTCTTC
few,TRBJ2-1,TRBD2,TRBV28,CASSLPRLAYNEQFF,TGTGCCAGCAGTTTGCCCCGACTAGCATACAATGAGCAGTTCTTC
-,TRBJ2-7,-,TRBV4-1,CASSQLDGAYEQYF,TGCGCCAGCAGCCAACTGGACGGTGCCTACGAGCAGTACTTC
few,TRBJ1-1,TRBD1,TRBV5-1,CASSFGTGLNTEAFF,TGCGCCAGCAGCTTCGGGACAGGGCTGAACACTGAAGCTTTCTTT
-,TRBJ2-3,-,TRBV5-6,CASSVDGPDTQYF,TGTGCCAGCAGCGTCGACGGACCAGATACGCAGTATTTT
few,TRBJ2-1,-,TRBV12-3/TRBV12-4,CASSIAGFRFF,TGTGCCAGCAGCATCGCGGGATTTCGGTTCTTC
-,TRBJ2-7,TRBD2,TRBV3-1,CASSPRLAGASYEQYF,TGTGCCAGCAGCCCGCGACTAGCGGGAGCCTCCTACGAGCAGTACTTC
many,TRBJ2-7,-,TRBV7-6,CASSFASGVNEQYF,TGTGCCAGCAGCTTTGCATCAGGGGTTAACGAGCAGTACTTC
-,TRBJ2-5,-,TRBV3-1,CASSQPAEQETQYF,TGTGCCAGCAGCCAACCCGCGGAACAAGAGACCCAGTACTTC
-,TRBJ2-2,-,TRBV11-1,CASSLRGPIGELFF,TGTGCCAGCAGCTTACGAGGGCCAATCGGGGAGCTGTTTTTT
few,TRBJ2-2,TRBD1,TRBV27,CASRQGGANTGELFF,TGTGCCAGTAGACAGGGGGGCGCGAACACCGGGGAGCTGTTTTTT